The 8 T cell receptor beta chains presented below share a single source sample, sequenced in a study of tumor-infiltrating lymphocytes in primary liver carcinoma. RNA isolated from unsorted whole blood supplied the blood RNA, with germline DNA also extracted. Starting material of 500 ng total RNA yielded TCR beta cDNA via a constant-region primer. Sequencing libraries for TCR beta derived from three nested multiplex PCR rounds that used slightly modified ARM-PCR. Each of the first two PCR rounds ran around 10 cycles with TRBV1-TRBV30 forward and C-beta reverse primers. TCRdb recomputed calls from the multiplex PCR reads with MiXCR, one row per CDR3 protein. The sample comprises some 320,000 distinct CDR3 sequences, 60% to 80% of which are singletons, and roughly 9% rests with the top ten. The sequencing sample was made of peripheral blood. These receptors were taken from a man aged 35-49 years with primary liver carcinoma and hepatitis B virus infection.

The sample holds one count of this clonotype. The J gene is TRBJ2-1, the V gene TRBV7-9; 12 bases align to TRBD2. This CDR3 region has 16 residues. With 6 bases clipped from V and 6 bases from J, the junction kept 9 bases outside the gene matches. Germline V gene sequence: CDR1 SEHNR, CDR2 FQNEAQ (reference sequence). The chain's CDR3 is CASRLPTSGSPNEQFF. Here the CDR3 DNA reads TGTGCCAGCAGACTCCCGACTAGCGGGAGTCCCAATGAGCAGTTCTTC.

This clonotype was seen once. This clone may be a read error of a much larger clone one base away. This chain connects TRBV6-6 to TRBJ2-7; D unresolved. This CDR3 is 15 amino acids long. Trimming shortened V by 0 bases and J by 7 bases, and 16 bases separated the two germline ends. Germline V gene sequence: CDR1 MNHNY, CDR2 SVGAGI (reference sequence). The CDR3 protein is CASSYSNMYRNEQYF. The CDR3 nucleotides read TGTGCCAGCAGTTACTCGAACATGTATCGCAATGAGCAGTACTTC.

Worth noting for this clonotype: A clone one base away is much larger, so this may be a read error. The rearrangement links TRBV4-3 to TRBJ2-2; 8 bases line up with TRBD1. CDR3 length equals 18 residues. The germline CDR1 and CDR2 sequences are LGHNA and YSLEER. CDR3 in DNA: TGCGCCAGCAGCCAAGAAGTCAGGGGGCGATTTAACACCGGGGAGCTGTATTTT. Encoded protein: CASSQEVRGRFNTGELYF.

Comments on this clonotype: A read error is possible here, since a much larger clone lies one base away. The chain uses TRBV6-2 or TRBV6-3 and TRBJ2-2, with no clear D. Germline V gene data show CDR1 as MNHEY and CDR2 as SVGEGT. There are 16 residues in the CDR3. The V end lost 5 bases, the J end lost 7 bases, and 20 bases lay between the germline ends. For the CDR3, the DNA is TGTGCCAGCAGTCTCCTAAGTCCTATCGGTGGCGGGGAGCTGTTTTTT. It is translated as CASSLLSPIGGGELFF.

Details on this clonotype: Possible read error: a much larger clone is one base away. This rearrangement joins TRBV12-5 to TRBJ2-3; D call uncertain. Trimming pared 5 bases from V and 0 bases from J, leaving 9 bases between. CDR3 length: 14 residues. Germline CDR1 reads LGHNT; CDR2 reads FRNRAP. The chain's CDR3 is CASGPSGSTDTQYF. The DNA for the CDR3 is TGTGCTAGTGGTCCTTCCGGAAGCACAGATACGCAGTATTTT.

With respect to this clonotype: The junction and the germline gene differ at one end; a read error may be behind it. The chain employs TRBV10-1 and TRBJ2-3, with 8 nucleotides matching TRBD2. The germline V gene encodes CDR1 WNHNN and CDR2 SYGVQD (reference sequence). The CDR3 has 18 residues. This CDR3 is CASSGLAIAGPGTDMQYF. CDR3 sequence (DNA): TGCGCCAGCAGTGGACTAGCGATAGCGGGACCAGGCACAGATATGCAGTATTTT.

A note on this clonotype: Possible read error: a much larger clone is one base away. The CDR3 DNA sequence: TGTGCCAGCGGAAATCTTGCGAATCTCCAGGATTTT. This translates into CASGNLANLQDF. The gene calls are TRBV6-2 or TRBV6-3 and TRBJ1-5; D remains ambiguous. The CDR3 loop spans 12 amino acids. Germline CDR1 MNHEY, CDR2 SVGEGT.

In its sample, this clonotype was seen once. A much bigger clone sits one base away, suggesting this may be a read error. The gene calls are TRBV5-4 and TRBJ1-6; a possible D gene is TRBD1 (6 bases). The CDR3 has 17 residues. V was shortened by 5 bases and J by 0 bases, with 15 bases between the two germline ends. Germline CDR1 is SGHNT and CDR2 is YYREEE (reference sequence). CDR3 in DNA: TGTGCCAGCAGTTTAGTGGGGGCCAGCTCCTATAATTCACCCCTCCACTTT. Amino acid sequence: CASSLVGASSYNSPLHF.